Sequencing of this T cell receptor (beta chain) was carried out in a study of blood T cell repertoires in COVID-19. Germline V CDR1 and CDR2: SGHTA, FQGNSA. The CDR3 loop spans 13 amino acids. Trimming removed 3 bases at V and 6 bases at J, with 9 bases between. Data came from immunoSEQ multiplex PCR; TCRdb stores just in-frame clones and leaves some out. The sample records 80,000 to 95,000 clones, roughly 88% being singletons. The receptor was derived from a man aged 70-80 years with acute or convalescent COVID-19. J is TRBJ2-1 and V is TRBV7-2, with D perhaps matching TRBD2 (5 bases). Sequencing input: peripheral blood. CDR3 loop: CASSFHEGNEQFF. The CDR3 DNA reads as TGTGCCAGCAGCTTTCACGAGGGCAATGAGCAGTTCTTC.